The source of this T cell receptor (beta chain) is a study of monozygotic twins with cystic fibrosis. Sequencing was performed with immunoSEQ multiplex PCR; in TCRdb, only in-frame clones are kept and a portion is missing. This table holds more than 15,000 clones, roughly 89% found once. CDR3 length equals 11 residues. Looked up from germline, CDR1 is DFQATT and CDR2 is SNEGSKA (reference sequence). V lost 3 bases, J lost 11 bases, and 10 bases lay in between. This clone was counted between two and nine times. The sequencing input was blood. This TCR came from a girl aged 2 to 10 with cystic fibrosis. The genes are TRBV20-1 and TRBJ1-4; maybe TRBD1 (5 bases). CDR3 in amino acids: CSASDRRKLFF. The CDR3 nucleotides read TGCAGTGCTAGCGACAGACGGAAACTGTTTTTT.